This T cell receptor beta chain stems from a study of identical twins (TCRdb year 2016). Turning to the overall study: The study deep-sequenced TCR alpha and beta repertoires from monozygotic twins, unrelated adults of various ages and cord blood to test whether fetal clonotypes persist. Replicate twin experiments were performed at different times using different library preparation protocols to rule out contamination.

Only healthy Caucasian donors were included. The twin cohort consisted of three pairs of female monozygotic twins, all aged roughly 18 to 29 years. The RNA used for TCR libraries was isolated from peripheral blood mononuclear cells. The library was produced with 5' RACE. The reads were generated on an Illumina HiSeq 2000. A universal primer binding site was introduced by template switching, and a unique molecular identifier was present in the final cDNA, enabling accurate counting of TCR cDNA molecules. Specific primers in the conserved constant-segment region were used to synthesize first-strand cDNA for the TCR alpha and beta chains. To control for contamination, every cDNA library carried two barcodes: a SMART-Mk sample barcode plus Illumina barcodes. TruSeq adapter sequences along with Illumina sample barcodes were introduced in two successive PCR steps. The Illumina HiSeq platform was used with custom primers to sequence TCR alpha and beta cDNA libraries. Turning to the authors' computational methods: Raw reads were processed with MiGEC to extract unique molecular identifiers, and MiXCR was used to determine CDR3 positions. Recombination models were inferred per individual with the repgenHMM and IGoR tools using an EM algorithm. Shared clonotypes were analyzed with the tcR package in R, and sharing was normalized by the product of cloneset sizes. To study raw recombination without the effects of thymic and clonal selection, out-of-frame nonproductive sequences were analyzed. The raw public reads went through TCRdb reprocessing: fastp at Q25, MiXCR clone calling, in-frame beta chains kept. Records with the same CDR3 protein are collapsed into one entry carrying the most frequent genes and DNA. The V and J calls were not made by the authors but by TCRdb's processing. The sample contains about 720,000 distinct CDR3 sequences, around 8.6% of them found a single time. Roughly 0.97% of the sample rests with the top ten.

The germline V gene specifies MDHEN as CDR1 and SYDVKM as CDR2. The germline ends are 20 bases apart after V is trimmed by 7 bases and J by 5 bases. Inclusive of the bounding cysteine and phenylalanine, the CDR3 is 15 residues long. The kept DNA is CDR3 alone, 45 bases in frame from the first base. What the study reported, not specific to this receptor: Fewer insertions were carried by abundant cord blood beta clonotypes; a weaker similar trend was observed in young adult naive repertoires, while no such trend was observed in memory repertoires. Out-of-frame TCR alpha sequences shared between twins showed an excess of low generation-probability sequences compared with coincidental sharing between unrelated individuals. Because the same donors could not be followed over many years, the conclusions relied on cross-sectional statistical analysis. A weaker excess of twin sharing was found in beta out-of-frame sequences because the signal-to-noise ratio was lowered by fewer shared sequences. Invariant T cells such as MAIT and iNKT could partly confound zero-insertion analyses, although diverse VJ usage argued against such confounding for most clonotypes. In monozygotic twins, out-of-frame TCR alpha sharing was systematically underestimated by recombination models, although the models agreed with sharing between unrelated individuals.

Regarding this clonotype: There is no known antigen for this receptor. No base quality information exists; no much larger clone differs at one position.

This sample was also put to use in a study of yellow fever vaccine responses in identical twins. From that second study: According to the authors, the vaccine-induced T cell response in identical twins seemed to be partly convergent and partly specific to each individual. In the study, vaccine-responding T cell clones were precisely tracked in identical twins.

This sequence originates from a woman aged 18-35 years in good health. The chain links TRBV28 with TRBJ2-5, with the D call perhaps TRBD1 or TRBD2, as 5 bases match in each case. Sequences were obtained from PBMCs. The DNA sequence is given as TGTGCCAGCAACACCGGGGCAGGCTCTGGCGAGACCCAGTACTTC. The encoded protein is CASNTGAGSGETQYF. When the CDR3 is completed using the reference TRBV28 and TRBJ2-5 genes on either side, the full variable domain is DVKVTQSSRYLVKRTGEKVFLECVQDMDHENMFWYRQDPGLGLRLIYFSYDVKMKEKGDIPEGYSVSREKKERFSLILESASTNQTSMYLCASNTGAGSGETQYFGPGTRLLVL.